The 8 T cell receptor beta chains given below trace back to one sample, sequenced in a study of breast tumors, draining lymph nodes, adjacent tissues. TCRdb redid the calling of the multiplex PCR reads with MiXCR, one entry per CDR3 protein. The sample has about 21,000 distinct CDR3 sequences, roughly 50% seen once. Material: breast tumor tissue. These receptors originate from a female donor with breast cancer. Some clones in this sample may be carry-over from other donors' samples.

This clonotype was observed at least ten times. The rearrangement links TRBV5-8 to TRBJ1-4; TRBD1 matches at 8 bases. Germline lookup yields CDR1 SGHTS and CDR2 YDEGEE. The V segment lost 0 bases and the J segment 6 bases; nucleotides outside the gene matches: 1. CDR3 length: 14 amino acids. The CDR3 spells CASSLGTGYEKLFF. CDR3 DNA sequence: TGTGCCAGCAGCTTGGGGACAGGGTATGAAAAACTGTTTTTT.

The rearrangement uses TRBV19 and TRBJ2-1; no firm D call. Germline CDR1 LNHDA, CDR2 SQIVND (reference sequence). The CDR3 is made up of 16 amino acids. The V gene lost 5 bases and the J gene lost 0 bases, with 14 bases spanning the gap. The CDR3, as DNA: TGTGCCAGTAGTGTTGGTGGGCCAAGCTCCTACAATGAGCAGTTCTTC. Translating gives CASSVGGPSSYNEQFF.

This clonotype appeared a single time. For the CDR3, the DNA is TGTGCCATCAGTCGGACGCAAGAGACCCAGTACTTC. Encoded protein: CAISRTQETQYF. J is TRBJ2-5 and V is TRBV10-3; D remains unclear. CDR1 is ENHRY, CDR2 SYGVKD, per germline. Trimming cost V 5 bases and J 2 bases, with 6 bases left between them. CDR3 length equals 12 residues.

This clonotype appeared many times. A much larger clone differs by one base, so this may be a read error. The V and J genes are TRBV9 and TRBJ2-1; 8 bases line up with TRBD2. Germline CDR1 is SGDLS and CDR2 is YYNGEE. This CDR3 has 15 residues. The CDR3 region is CASSAIAGLNNEPFF. The CDR3 DNA reads TGTGCCAGCAGCGCTATAGCGGGATTAAACAATGAGCCGTTCTTC.

This clonotype was picked up many times. The chain recombines TRBV18 with TRBJ2-1, with TRBD1 as a possible D gene (6 bases). V gave up 4 bases and J gave up 3 bases, with 10 bases separating them. The germline gives CDR1 KGHSH, CDR2 LQKENI. This CDR3 has 14 amino acids. The CDR3 region is CASSRLDSYNEQFF. DNA for the CDR3: TGTGCCAGCTCACGGTTGGACAGCTACAATGAGCAGTTCTTC.

Notes on this clonotype: An end of the junction differs from the germline gene, which may be a read error. For the CDR3, the DNA is TGCGCCAACAGCCGAGCGGACGGACAAGAGACCCAGTACTTC. The encoded protein is CANSRADGQETQYF. The chain uses TRBV11-1 and TRBJ2-5; D possibly corresponds to TRBD2 (5 bases). The length of the CDR3 is 14 residues. The germline V gene encodes CDR1 SGHAT and CDR2 FQDESV (reference sequence).

This sequence joins TRBV4-2 and TRBJ1-2; D is ambiguous. The germline gives CDR1 LGHNA, CDR2 YNFKEQ. Trimming stripped 0 bases from V and 4 bases from J, with 6 bases between. This CDR3 contains 13 residues. Here the CDR3 DNA reads TGTGCCAGCAGCCAAGAATCAGGCTATGGCTACACCTTC. Amino acid sequence: CASSQESGYGYTF.

This clonotype showed up just a few times. The gene calls are TRBV14 and TRBJ1-1; a possible D gene is TRBD1 (5 bases). Germline lookup yields CDR1 SGHDN and CDR2 FVKESK. With 0 bases removed from V and 0 bases from J, the gap between germline ends came to 14 bases. The CDR3 totals 17 residues. The CDR3 spells CASSQEPWRGLNTEAFF. DNA for the CDR3: TGTGCCAGCAGCCAAGAGCCCTGGAGGGGCCTGAACACTGAAGCTTTCTTT.